This section outlines one T cell receptor (beta chain) sequence together with its context. Its cognate antigen is unknown. V lost 4 bases to trimming and J lost 7 bases, with 14 bases between them. The CDR3 loop spans 13 amino acids. CDR1 is LGHDT and CDR2 is YNNKEL in the germline V gene (reference sequence). The source of the sample is a study of T cell responses to AZD1222 COVID-19 vaccine. Broader study findings: Only a handful of AZD1222 recipients, several in all, had baseline seropositivity.

Sequencing used immunoSEQ multiplex PCR; TCRdb keeps in-frame clones, though not all of them. This sample carries about 130,000 clones, around nine tenths of them seen once, and the ten largest clones take approximately 2.5%. Here the sequenced sample was peripheral blood, taken on day 0 of AZD1222 vaccination. The chain carries TRBV3-1 (or the pseudogene TRBV3-2) and TRBJ2-7; D may be TRBD2 (6 bases). The TCR originated in an adult in good health. CDR3 bases: TGTGCCAGCAGCCGGGACTCTCGCTCTGAGCAGTACTTC. This codes for CASSRDSRSEQYF.